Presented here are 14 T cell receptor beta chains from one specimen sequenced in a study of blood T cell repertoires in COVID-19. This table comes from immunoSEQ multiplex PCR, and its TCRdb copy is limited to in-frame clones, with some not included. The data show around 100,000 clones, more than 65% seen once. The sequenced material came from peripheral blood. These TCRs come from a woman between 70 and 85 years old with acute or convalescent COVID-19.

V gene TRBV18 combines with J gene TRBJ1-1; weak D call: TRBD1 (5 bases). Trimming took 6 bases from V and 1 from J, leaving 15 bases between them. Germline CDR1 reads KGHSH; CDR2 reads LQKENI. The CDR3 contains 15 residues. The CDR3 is CASSRTRLGNTEAFF. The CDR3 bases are TGTGCCAGCTCCCGGACACGCCTCGGGAACACTGAAGCTTTCTTT. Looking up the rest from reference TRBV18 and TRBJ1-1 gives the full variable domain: NAGVMQNPRHLVRRRGQEARLRCSPMKGHSHVYWYRQLPEEGLKFMVYLQKENIIDESGMPKERFSAEFPKEGPSILRIQQVVRGDSAAYFCASSRTRLGNTEAFFGQGTRLTVV.

The CDR3 DNA reads TGTGCCAGCAGCGCTTCGGGGGAGGTTATATTCAATGAGCAGTTCTTC. Protein product: CASSASGEVIFNEQFF. The chain combines TRBV2 with TRBJ2-1; D is possibly TRBD2 (6 bases). Germline CDR1 is SNHLY and CDR2 is FYNNEI. This CDR3 region has 16 residues. The V and J ends lost 6 bases and 6 bases respectively, with 21 bases between them. Full variable domain (rest looked up from reference TRBV2 and TRBJ2-1): EPEVTQTPSHQVTQMGQEVILRCVPISNHLYFYWYRQILGQKVEFLVSFYNNEISEKSEIFDDQFSVERPDGSNFTLKIRSTKLEDSAMYFCASSASGEVIFNEQFFGPGTRLTVL.

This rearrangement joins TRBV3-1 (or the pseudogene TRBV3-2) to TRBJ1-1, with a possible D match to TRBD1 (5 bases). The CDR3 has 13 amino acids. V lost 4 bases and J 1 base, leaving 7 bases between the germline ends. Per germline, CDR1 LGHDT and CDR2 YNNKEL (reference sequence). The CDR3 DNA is TGTGCCAGCAGCCCCCAGGGGAACACTGAAGCTTTCTTT. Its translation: CASSPQGNTEAFF.

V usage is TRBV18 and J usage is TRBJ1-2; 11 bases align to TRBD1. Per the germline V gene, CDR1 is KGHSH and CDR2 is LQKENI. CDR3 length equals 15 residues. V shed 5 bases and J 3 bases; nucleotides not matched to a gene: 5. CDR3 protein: CASSKGQGADYGYTF. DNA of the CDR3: TGTGCCAGCTCAAAAGGACAGGGGGCTGACTATGGCTACACCTTC. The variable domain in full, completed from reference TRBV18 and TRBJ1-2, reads NAGVMQNPRHLVRRRGQEARLRCSPMKGHSHVYWYRQLPEEGLKFMVYLQKENIIDESGMPKERFSAEFPKEGPSILRIQQVVRGDSAAYFCASSKGQGADYGYTFGSGTRLTVV.

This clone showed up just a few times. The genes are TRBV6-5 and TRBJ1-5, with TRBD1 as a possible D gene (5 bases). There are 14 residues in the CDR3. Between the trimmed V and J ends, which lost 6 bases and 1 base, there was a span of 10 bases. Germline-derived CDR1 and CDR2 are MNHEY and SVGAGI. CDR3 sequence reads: CASSLRGSNQPQHF. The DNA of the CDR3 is TGTGCCAGCAGCTTACGGGGGAGCAATCAGCCCCAGCATTTT.

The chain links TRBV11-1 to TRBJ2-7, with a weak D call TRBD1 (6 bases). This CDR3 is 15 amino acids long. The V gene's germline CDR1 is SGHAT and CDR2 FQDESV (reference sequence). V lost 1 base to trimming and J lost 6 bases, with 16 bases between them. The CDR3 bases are TGTGCCAGCAGCTTAGATGCAGGGGCCTGGGGCGAGCAGTACTTC. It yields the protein CASSLDAGAWGEQYF.

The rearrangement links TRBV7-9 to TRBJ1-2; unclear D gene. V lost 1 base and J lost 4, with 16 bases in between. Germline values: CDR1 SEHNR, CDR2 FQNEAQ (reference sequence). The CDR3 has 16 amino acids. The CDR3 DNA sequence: TGTGCCAGCAGCTTAGGGGTTGAGAGGGCGCTCTATGGCTACACCTTC. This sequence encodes CASSLGVERALYGYTF.

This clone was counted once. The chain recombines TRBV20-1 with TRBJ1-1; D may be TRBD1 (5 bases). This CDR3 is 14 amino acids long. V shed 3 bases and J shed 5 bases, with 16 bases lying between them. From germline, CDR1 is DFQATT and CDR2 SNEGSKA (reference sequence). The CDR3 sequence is CSASWALEGTEAFF. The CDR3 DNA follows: TGCAGTGCTAGTTGGGCCCTGGAGGGGACTGAAGCTTTCTTT.

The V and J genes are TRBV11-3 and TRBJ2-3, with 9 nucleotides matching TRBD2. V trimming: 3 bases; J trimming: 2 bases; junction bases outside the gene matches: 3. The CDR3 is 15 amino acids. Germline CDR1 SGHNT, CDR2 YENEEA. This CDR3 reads CASSFGGGDTDTQYF. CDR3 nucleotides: TGTGCCAGCAGCTTTGGCGGGGGGGACACAGATACGCAGTATTTT.

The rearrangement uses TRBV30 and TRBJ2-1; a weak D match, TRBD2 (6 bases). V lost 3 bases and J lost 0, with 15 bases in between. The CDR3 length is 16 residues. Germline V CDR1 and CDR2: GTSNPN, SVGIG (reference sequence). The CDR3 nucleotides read TGTGCCTGGAGCGCGGGAAGGAGGAGCTCCTACAATGAGCAGTTCTTC. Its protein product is CAWSAGRRSSYNEQFF.

The CDR3 DNA is TGTGCCAGTAGTATAGGTAACAGGGTCAATCAGCCCCAGCATTTT. Protein sequence: CASSIGNRVNQPQHF. The chain couples TRBV19 to TRBJ1-5; the D gene is possibly TRBD1 (6 bases). Germline loops: CDR1 LNHDA, CDR2 SQIVND (reference sequence). This CDR3 spans 15 amino acids. Trimming pared 1 base from V and 3 bases from J, leaving 10 bases between.

Written as DNA, the CDR3 is TGTGCCAGCAGCCAAGATTCCCCGGGATCCTCTGGAAACACCATATATTTT. It yields the protein CASSQDSPGSSGNTIYF. This chain joins TRBV3-1 (or the pseudogene TRBV3-2) and TRBJ1-3; no definite D call. Per germline, CDR1 LGHDT and CDR2 YNNKEL (reference sequence). V lost 0 bases, J lost 0 bases, and 12 bases lay in between. The CDR3 consists of 17 residues.

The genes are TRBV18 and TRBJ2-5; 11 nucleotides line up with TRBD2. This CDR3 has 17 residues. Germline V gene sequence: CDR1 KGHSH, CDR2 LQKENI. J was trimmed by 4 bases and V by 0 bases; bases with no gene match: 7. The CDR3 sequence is CASSPPLAGAWGETQYF. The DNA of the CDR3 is TGTGCCAGCTCACCACCACTAGCGGGGGCCTGGGGAGAGACCCAGTACTTC. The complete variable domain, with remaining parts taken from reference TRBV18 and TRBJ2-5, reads NAGVMQNPRHLVRRRGQEARLRCSPMKGHSHVYWYRQLPEEGLKFMVYLQKENIIDESGMPKERFSAEFPKEGPSILRIQQVVRGDSAAYFCASSPPLAGAWGETQYFGPGTRLLVL.

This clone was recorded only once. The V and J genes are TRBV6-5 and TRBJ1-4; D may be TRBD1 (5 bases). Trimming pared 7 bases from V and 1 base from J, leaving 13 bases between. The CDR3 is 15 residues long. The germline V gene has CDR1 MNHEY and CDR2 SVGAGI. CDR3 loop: CASIMTVQTNEKLFF. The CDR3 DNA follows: TGTGCCAGCATTATGACAGTGCAAACTAATGAAAAACTGTTTTTT.